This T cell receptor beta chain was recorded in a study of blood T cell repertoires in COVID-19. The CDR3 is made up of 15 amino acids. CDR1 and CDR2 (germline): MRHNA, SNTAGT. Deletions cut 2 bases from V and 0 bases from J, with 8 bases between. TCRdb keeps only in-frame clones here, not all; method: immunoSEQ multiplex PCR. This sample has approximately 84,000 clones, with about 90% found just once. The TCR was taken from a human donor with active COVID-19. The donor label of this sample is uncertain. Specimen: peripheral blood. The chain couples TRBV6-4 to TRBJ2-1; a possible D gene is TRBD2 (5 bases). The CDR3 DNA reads TGTGCCAGCAGTGACGCCGCGGGCTCCTACAATGAGCAGTTCTTC. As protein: CASSDAAGSYNEQFF.